This entry lists 10 T cell receptor beta chains sequenced from one sample in a study of patients and donors after allogeneic stem cell transplantation. Using its own MiXCR run on the RT-PCR reads, TCRdb lists one record per CDR3 protein. The data show about a million distinct CDR3 sequences, approximately 19% seen once. The sequenced sample was blood, either unsorted or a sorted T cell fraction (not recorded which). Receptor source: a human donor who was either an allogeneic HSCT recipient or a stem cell or donor lymphocyte infusion donor (not recorded which). It is not recorded whose cells these are; they may come from a transplant donor.

This clonotype turned up a few times. The chain has TRBV10-3 and TRBJ1-5, with a weak D call TRBD1 (6 bases). This CDR3 has 13 residues. CDR1 is ENHRY, CDR2 SYGVKD, per germline. V gave up 10 bases and J gave up 6 bases, with 16 bases separating them. CDR3 nucleotide sequence: TGTGCCAGCAGGGGAGATTCTGCTCAGCCCCAGCATTTT. Translation: CASRGDSAQPQHF.

This clonotype has a handful of counts. The chain joins TRBV12-3 or TRBV12-4 to TRBJ2-3; 8 nucleotides line up with TRBD2. This CDR3 is 17 amino acids long. V was pared by 3 bases and J by 1 base, with 9 bases of the junction left unmatched. The chain's CDR3 is CASSLGKRGLRTDTQYF. CDR3 DNA sequence: TGTGCCAGCAGTTTGGGCAAGCGGGGGCTTCGCACAGATACGCAGTATTTT.

This clonotype has just a few counts. The rearrangement links TRBV20-1 to TRBJ1-6; no clear D. V was clipped by 2 bases and J by 9 bases, with 11 bases between them. Germline V gene data show CDR1 as DFQATT and CDR2 as SNEGSKA (reference sequence). The CDR3 contains 13 residues. The CDR3: CSARREAASPLHF. Written as DNA, the CDR3 is TGCAGTGCTAGACGAGAGGCAGCTTCACCCCTCCACTTT.

The chain is built from TRBV5-1 and TRBJ1-2; 7 bases match TRBD1. Germline V gene lookup returns CDR1 SGHRS and CDR2 YFSETQ. V was clipped by 0 bases and J by 7 bases; unmatched bases: 3. The CDR3 runs to 13 residues. The CDR3 spells CASSLEGASGYTF. The CDR3 coding sequence is TGCGCCAGCAGCTTGGAGGGGGCGAGTGGCTACACCTTC. The variable domain in full, completed from reference TRBV5-1 and TRBJ1-2, reads KAGVTQTPRYLIKTRGQQVTLSCSPISGHRSVSWYQQTPGQGLQFLFEYFSETQRNKGNFPGRFSGRQFSNSRSEMNVSTLELGDSALYLCASSLEGASGYTFGSGTRLTVV.

This chain joins TRBV6-5 and TRBJ2-1; 9 nucleotides match TRBD2. The CDR3 totals 15 residues. Germline CDR1 and CDR2: MNHEY and SVGAGI. The ends lost 2 bases at V and 2 bases at J; junction bases unmatched: 1. CDR3 in amino acids: CASSYLAGTYNEQFF. The DNA for the CDR3 is TGTGCCAGCAGTTACCTAGCGGGAACCTACAATGAGCAGTTCTTC.

The chain has TRBV5-6 and TRBJ1-1; maybe TRBD1 (6 bases). This CDR3 has 15 residues. V lost 4 bases to trimming and J lost 4 bases, with 17 bases between them. Germline CDR1 reads SGHDT; CDR2 reads YYEEEE. CDR3 in DNA: TGTGCCAGCAGCACCCGGGACACCCGTTTCACTGAAGCTTTCTTT. Protein product: CASSTRDTRFTEAFF. The full variable domain, rest sourced from reference TRBV5-6 and TRBJ1-1, is DAGVTQSPTHLIKTRGQQVTLRCSPKSGHDTVSWYQQALGQGPQFIFQYYEEEERQRGNFPDRFSGHQFPNYSSELNVNALLLGDSALYLCASSTRDTRFTEAFFGQGTRLTVV.

This clonotype was seen a handful of times. The J gene is TRBJ1-5, the V gene TRBV5-1; possible D gene TRBD1, 6 bases. The CDR3 has 15 residues. The germline V and J ends were trimmed by 2 bases and 3 bases, with 12 bases remaining between them. CDR1 and CDR2 from the germline V gene are SGHRS and YFSETQ. CDR3 loop: CASSLSGGVNQPQHF. The DNA of the CDR3 is TGCGCCAGCAGCTTATCCGGGGGCGTCAATCAGCCCCAGCATTTT.

This clonotype was counted between two and nine times. V usage is TRBV20-1 and J usage is TRBJ2-3; 11 nucleotides align to TRBD1. CDR3 length equals 15 residues. The V gene's germline CDR1 is DFQATT and CDR2 SNEGSKA (reference sequence). With V trimmed by 6 bases and J by 2 bases, 7 bases remained unmatched. The CDR3 bases are TGCAGTGCCCCGGACAGGGGGCCCTTCACAGATACGCAGTATTTT. Its translation is CSAPDRGPFTDTQYF.

This chain uses TRBV25-1 with TRBJ1-1; D is undetermined. Trimming cost V 2 bases and J 1 base, with 5 bases left between them. The length of the CDR3 is 13 residues. Germline assignment: CDR1 MGHDK and CDR2 SYGVNS. The DNA of the CDR3 is TGTGCCAGCAGTGAACACCCGAACACTGAAGCTTTCTTT. It is translated as CASSEHPNTEAFF.

The chain is built from TRBV4-3 and TRBJ1-2, with 7 nucleotides matching TRBD1. There are 14 residues in the CDR3. The germline CDR1 and CDR2 sequences are LGHNA and YSLEER. J was trimmed by 7 bases and V by 1 base; bases with no gene match: 6. The CDR3 reads CASSQVIPGGGYTF. The CDR3 DNA is TGCGCCAGCAGCCAAGTCATTCCAGGGGGTGGCTACACCTTC.